This entry lists 14 T cell receptor beta chains sequenced from one sample in a study of CD8 T cells in ankylosing spondylitis. Their target antigens are unknown. The study's findings and limits: The study identified a TCR beta motif of under ten highly homologous variants that appeared characteristic of ankylosing spondylitis blood.

MiXCR, run by TCRdb on the 5' RACE reads, gives a single entry per CDR3 protein. The data contain fewer than 550,000 distinct CDR3 sequences, under 5.5% of them singletons. The sample comprised blood, either unsorted or a sorted T cell fraction (not recorded which). The receptor set was obtained from a male donor with ankylosing spondylitis.

This clonotype was seen more than once but under ten times. The V call is TRBV20-1, the J call TRBJ2-5; 8 bases align to TRBD2. V shed 5 bases, J shed 6 bases, and the junction held 14 bases outside the gene matches. Germline CDR1 is DFQATT and CDR2 is SNEGSKA (reference sequence). This CDR3 comprises 15 residues. The CDR3 loop is CSAGQPWGSGKTQYF. Written as DNA, the CDR3 is TGCAGTGCTGGCCAGCCCTGGGGTAGCGGGAAGACCCAGTACTTC.

This clonotype appeared many times. The CDR3 sequence: CASSQGQRGPYGYTF. The CDR3 bases are TGTGCCAGCAGCCAAGGGCAACGGGGCCCCTATGGCTACACCTTC. J is TRBJ1-2 and V is TRBV3-1; tentatively, D is TRBD1 (5 bases). Germline V gene data show CDR1 as LGHDT and CDR2 as YNNKEL (reference sequence). Between the trimmed V and J ends, which lost 1 base and 4 bases, there was a span of 13 bases. The CDR3 extends over 15 amino acids.

The table lists this clonotype with many counts. The rearrangement links TRBV24-1 to TRBJ1-4, with a possible D match to TRBD1 (5 bases). Trimming shortened V by 7 bases and J by 8 bases, and 16 bases separated the two germline ends. The CDR3 totals 14 residues. Germline loops: CDR1 KGHDR, CDR2 SFDVKD. Here the CDR3 reads CATSSGTATEKLFF. The DNA for the CDR3 is TGTGCCACCAGCTCCGGGACCGCAACAGAAAAACTGTTTTTT.

This clonotype was observed at least ten times. The rearrangement uses TRBV5-1 and TRBJ2-1, with 8 bases identical to TRBD2. The CDR3 contains 15 residues. The V gene end was trimmed by 4 bases and the J gene end by 7 bases; junction bases not matched to a gene: 10. CDR1 and CDR2 (germline): SGHRS, YFSETQ. CDR3 in amino acids: CASSGIAGSENEQFF. The CDR3 region has the DNA TGCGCCAGCAGCGGCATAGCGGGAAGTGAGAATGAGCAGTTCTTC.

In this sample, this clonotype turned up a few times. The V and J genes are TRBV27 and TRBJ1-2; D is unresolved. This CDR3 contains 14 residues. Germline V gene data show CDR1 as MNHEY and CDR2 as SMNVEV (reference sequence). V was clipped by 4 bases and J by 8 bases, with 17 bases between them. This CDR3 reads CASSWAAATGGYTF. CDR3 in DNA: TGTGCCAGCAGTTGGGCGGCAGCGACTGGGGGCTACACCTTC.

This clonotype appeared many times. The chain is built from TRBV6-2 or TRBV6-3 and TRBJ1-2; 7 nucleotides match TRBD1. J lost 3 bases, V lost 5 bases, and 6 bases had no gene match. The CDR3 loop spans 14 amino acids. Germline loops: CDR1 MNHEY, CDR2 SVGEGT. The CDR3 spells CASSRDSRDYGYTF. DNA of the CDR3: TGTGCCAGCAGTAGGGACAGCCGGGACTATGGCTACACCTTC.

This clonotype was recorded at least ten times. The rearrangement joins TRBV15 to TRBJ2-3, with 7 bases fitting TRBD2. CDR1 and CDR2 (germline): LNHNV, YYDKDF (reference sequence). Trimming at V came to 6 bases and at J to 4 bases, leaving 16 bases not matched to a gene. CDR3 length: 17 amino acids. The CDR3 loop reads CATRNPMAGEGPDTQYF. The CDR3 nucleotides are TGTGCCACCAGGAACCCCATGGCGGGAGAGGGCCCAGATACGCAGTATTTT. The whole variable domain, remainder taken from reference TRBV15 and TRBJ2-3, is DAMVIQNPRYQVTQFGKPVTLSCSQTLNHNVMYWYQQKSSQAPKLLFHYYDKDFNNEADTPDNFQSRRPNTSFCFLDIRSPGLGDTAMYLCATRNPMAGEGPDTQYFGPGTRLTVL.

This clonotype was found a few times. The V gene is TRBV7-9, the J gene TRBJ2-7, with 8 bases identical to TRBD2. This CDR3 is 13 amino acids long. From germline, CDR1 is SEHNR and CDR2 FQNEAQ (reference sequence). Germline trimming cut 5 bases from V and 7 bases from J; bases unmatched to any gene: 7. Here the CDR3 reads CASSPGGAWEQYF. CDR3 DNA sequence: TGTGCCAGCAGCCCGGGGGGGGCCTGGGAGCAGTACTTC.

V is TRBV25-1 and J is TRBJ2-5; 7 nucleotides line up with TRBD2. V lost 2 bases and J lost 4; bases outside the gene matches: 4. Looked up from germline, CDR1 is MGHDK and CDR2 is SYGVNS. The CDR3 has 14 residues. CDR3 region: CASSERIAGETQYF. CDR3 sequence (DNA): TGTGCCAGCAGTGAACGAATAGCGGGAGAGACCCAGTACTTC.

This clonotype showed up many times. This rearrangement joins TRBV11-2 to TRBJ2-7; 8 nucleotides agree with TRBD2. Germline V CDR1 and CDR2: SGHAT, FQNNGV. V lost 7 bases and J lost 4; bases outside the gene matches: 15. The CDR3 has 16 residues. CDR3: CASTNLAGPFWYEQYF. The CDR3 DNA sequence: TGTGCCAGCACCAATCTAGCGGGCCCATTCTGGTACGAGCAGTACTTC.

This clonotype was picked up many times. The J gene is TRBJ2-3, the V gene TRBV7-2, with D possibly being TRBD2 (5 bases). Deletions cut 1 base from V and 5 bases from J, with 10 bases between. This CDR3 has 14 amino acids. CDR1 is SGHTA, CDR2 FQGNSA, per germline. CDR3 coding DNA: TGTGCCAGCAGCTTAGGACTAACAAGAGATACGCAGTATTTT. Protein: CASSLGLTRDTQYF. The whole variable domain, remainder taken from reference TRBV7-2 and TRBJ2-3, is GAGVSQSPSNKVTEKGKDVELRCDPISGHTALYWYRQSLGQGLEFLIYFQGNSAPDKSGLPSDRFSAERTGGSVSTLTIQRTQQEDSAVYLCASSLGLTRDTQYFGPGTRLTVL.

V is TRBV7-9 and J is TRBJ2-7; the match to TRBD2 covers 7 bases. Germline values: CDR1 SEHNR, CDR2 FQNEAQ (reference sequence). The CDR3 is 15 residues long. Trimming took 5 bases from V and 3 from J; bases not matched to a gene: 10. The DNA of the CDR3 is TGTGCCAGCAGCGCAAGTGGGGGGGTCCACTACGAGCAGTACTTC. Residues: CASSASGGVHYEQYF.

At least ten counts were recorded for this clonotype. The chain recombines TRBV5-1 with TRBJ1-1; the match to TRBD1 covers 7 bases. The CDR3 contains 14 residues. Germline V gene data show CDR1 as SGHRS and CDR2 as YFSETQ. V dropped 5 bases and J dropped 5; count of bases not matched to a gene: 9. Here the CDR3 DNA reads TGCGCCAGCAGTTTGCAGGGACAGAGTACTGAAGCTTTCTTT. Protein: CASSLQGQSTEAFF.

The rearrangement uses TRBV7-9 and TRBJ2-1, with D maybe TRBD2 (6 bases). The germline CDR1 and CDR2 sequences are SEHNR and FQNEAQ (reference sequence). This CDR3 region has 17 residues. With 1 base removed from V and 3 bases from J, the gap between germline ends came to 16 bases. The CDR3 loop is CASSLVPRDFYYNEQFF. The CDR3 bases are TGTGCCAGCAGCTTAGTACCCCGGGACTTTTACTACAATGAGCAGTTCTTC.